This TCR beta chain came from a study of blood T cell repertoires in COVID-19. About the research overall: Some COVID-19 samples were acute and others convalescent; all came from the United States, Italy and Spain. PBMCs, B-cell-depleted T cells, or T cells were the source of the cDNA or gDNA that made up the material.

CDR1 is GTSNPN and CDR2 is SVGIG in the germline V gene (reference sequence). V was cut by 4 bases and J by 0 bases, with 13 bases left in between. CDR3 length: 15 amino acids. Seattle-derived patients entered the study during active infection and were followed longitudinally. Source study methods: Cell counts per sample came from amplifying reference gene primers. The method was immunoSEQ multiplex PCR; TCRdb's version includes in-frame clones alone and lacks a portion of them. V and J calls and clone size are those listed in that table; D and trimming were worked out from the DNA. The sample includes some 60,000 clones, 75% to 85% of them seen just once.

Material for sequencing was peripheral blood. The chain has TRBV30 and TRBJ1-3; D unresolved. The sequence derives from a man aged 45-65 years with COVID-19, enrolled during active disease. CDR3 bases: TGTGCCTGGACTAGGAACCCCCTCTCTGGAAACACCATATATTTT. It encodes CAWTRNPLSGNTIYF.